The clone carrying this T cell receptor (beta chain) occurred a few times. The CDR3 contains 16 residues. Looked up from germline, CDR1 is MNHEY and CDR2 is SVGEGT. V lost 7 bases and J lost 2; bases outside the gene matches: 11. This specimen belongs to a study of T-cell memory formation after mild COVID-19. TCRdb re-analysed the 5' RACE reads in MiXCR, keeping a single row per CDR3 protein. Of a few hundred thousand distinct CDR3 sequences in the sample, 20% to 25% were seen once. The chain recombines TRBV6-2 or TRBV6-3 with TRBJ2-7; 10 positions match TRBD2. Input material: PBMCs or a T cell subset sorted from them (not recorded which). The TCR sequence derives from an adult woman who had mild COVID-19 (a few samples of this study predate the infection). Cell type and time point are not known. The CDR3 DNA is TGTGCCAGCATCGACGGGCGGCTAGCGGGAGCCTACGAGCAGTACTTC. Translated: CASIDGRLAGAYEQYF.